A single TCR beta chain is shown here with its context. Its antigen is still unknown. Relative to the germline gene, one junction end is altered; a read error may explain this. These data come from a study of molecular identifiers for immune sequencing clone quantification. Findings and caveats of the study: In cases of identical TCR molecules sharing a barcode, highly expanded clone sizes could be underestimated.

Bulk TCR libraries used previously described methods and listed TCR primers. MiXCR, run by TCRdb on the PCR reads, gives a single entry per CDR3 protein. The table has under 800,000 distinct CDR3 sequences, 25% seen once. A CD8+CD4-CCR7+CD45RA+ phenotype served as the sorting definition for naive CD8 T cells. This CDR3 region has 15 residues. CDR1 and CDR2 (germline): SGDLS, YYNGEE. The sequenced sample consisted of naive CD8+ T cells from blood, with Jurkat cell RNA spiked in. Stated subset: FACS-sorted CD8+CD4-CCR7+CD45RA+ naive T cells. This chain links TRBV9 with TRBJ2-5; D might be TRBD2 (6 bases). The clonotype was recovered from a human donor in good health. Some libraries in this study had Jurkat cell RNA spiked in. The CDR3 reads CASSHPIAEQEPQYF. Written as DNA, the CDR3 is TGTGCCAGCAGCCACCCAATAGCGGAACAAGAGCCCCAGTACTTC.